This T cell receptor beta chain was recorded in a study of T cells in Graves' hyperthyroidism and ophthalmopathy. Study outcomes and limitations: The authors' 13 V-J model separated ophthalmopathy from stable hyperthyroidism.

Amplification yielded TCR beta CDR3 regions, with RNA transcripts as the source. HTBI primers were the set used in a first-round RT-PCR of the TCR CDR3. Via MiXCR, TCRdb re-called the multiplex PCR reads, giving one row per CDR3 protein. The sample yields 370,000 or so distinct CDR3 sequences, 20% to 25% seen once. Aged 18 to 65, the patients had hyperthyroidism that was newly diagnosed and had lasted under 2 months. PBMCs were collected from a roughly 10 ml volume of fresh peripheral blood. This clonotype has just a few counts. Antigen unknown. The sequence was obtained from a man in his forties or fifties with Graves' hyperthyroidism. The sample was blood.

CDR3 nucleotides: TGTGCCAGCAGCCCACAGGCCATTTCGAACACTGAAGCTTTCTTT. Its protein product is CASSPQAISNTEAFF. V is TRBV3-1 and J is TRBJ1-1; a weak D match, TRBD1 (5 bases). Trimming took off 4 bases at V and 1 base at J, with 13 bases between the two ends. Germline V gene data show CDR1 as LGHDT and CDR2 as YNNKEL (reference sequence). The CDR3 loop spans 15 amino acids.